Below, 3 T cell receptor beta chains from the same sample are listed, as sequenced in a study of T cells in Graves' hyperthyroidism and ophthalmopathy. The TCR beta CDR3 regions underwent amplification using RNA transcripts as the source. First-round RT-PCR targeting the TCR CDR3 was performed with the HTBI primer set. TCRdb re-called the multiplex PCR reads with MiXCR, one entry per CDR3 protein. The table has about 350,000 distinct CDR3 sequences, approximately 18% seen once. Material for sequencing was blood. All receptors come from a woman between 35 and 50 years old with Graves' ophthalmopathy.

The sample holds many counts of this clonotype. CDR3 DNA sequence: TGTGCCAGCAGTTTAGCGTCAACTGGCGGGAGACCAGATACGCAGTATTTT. The encoded protein is CASSLASTGGRPDTQYF. The J gene is TRBJ2-3, the V gene TRBV12-3 or TRBV12-4; TRBD2 matches at 7 bases. CDR3 size: 17 residues. The junction had 10 bases not matched to a gene; V was cut back by 0 bases and J by 4 bases.

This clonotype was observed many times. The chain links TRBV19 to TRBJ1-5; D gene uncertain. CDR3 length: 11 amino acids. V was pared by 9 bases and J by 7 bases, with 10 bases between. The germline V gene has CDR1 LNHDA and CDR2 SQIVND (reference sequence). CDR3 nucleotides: TGTGCCAGCCCATTCAGACAGCCCCAGCATTTT. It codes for CASPFRQPQHF.

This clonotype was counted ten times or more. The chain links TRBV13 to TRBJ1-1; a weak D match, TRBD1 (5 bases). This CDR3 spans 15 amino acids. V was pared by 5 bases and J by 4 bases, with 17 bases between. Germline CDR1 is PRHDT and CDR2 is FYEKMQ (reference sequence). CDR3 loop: CASSNRRGRRTEAFF. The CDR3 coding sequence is TGTGCCAGCAGCAATAGGAGGGGCAGACGCACTGAAGCTTTCTTT.